This is a list of T cell receptor beta chains from one sample in a study of cytomegalovirus exposure and HLA in healthy donors. TCRdb keeps only in-frame clones here, not all; method: immunoSEQ multiplex PCR. Of some 250,000 clones detected, around 80% appear once; the ten largest clones hold roughly 5%. Sequencing was carried out using PBMCs. Source of these receptors: a woman in her thirties or forties in good health and CMV-seropositive. CDR3s include the opening cysteine and the closing phenylalanine or tryptophan. The D gene is left open where the match is weak. The size field is filled for only some rows; it gives once, few, many or a size class.

>TRBV10-3|17|TRBJ2-7|few|TRBD2
CAIGVGGLAGGPYEQYF
TGTGCCATCGGCGTAGGGGGGCTGGCGGGAGGGCCCTACGAGCAGTACTTC
>TRBV7-8|14|TRBJ1-1|NA|NA
CASSLAVSRAKAFF
TGTGCCAGCAGCTTAGCGGTTAGCAGGGCGAAAGCTTTCTTT
>TRBV19|15|TRBJ1-2|NA|TRBD1
CASSSSGGWSGGYTF
TGTGCCAGTAGTAGCTCAGGGGGCTGGAGTGGCGGCTACACCTTC
>TRBV7-3|18|TRBJ1-2|NA|TRBD1
CASSPNPTRTGNFYGYTF
TGTGCCAGCAGCCCGAACCCGACCCGGACAGGGAACTTCTATGGCTACACCTTC
>TRBV7-8|15|TRBJ1-5|NA|NA
CASSLVSQANQPQHF
TGTGCCAGCAGCTTAGTCTCCCAGGCCAATCAGCCCCAGCATTTT
>TRBV5-6|13|TRBJ1-2|NA|TRBD1
CASRRTGRYGYTF
TGTGCCAGCAGGAGGACAGGGCGGTATGGCTACACCTTC
>TRBV10-1|19|TRBJ2-3|few|TRBD2
CASSESNPSGRLRTDTQYF
TGCGCCAGCAGTGAGTCGAATCCTAGCGGGAGGTTGAGAACAGATACGCAGTATTTT
>TRBV4-3|16|TRBJ1-2|NA|TRBD1
CASSRGTGGGNYGYTF
TGCGCCAGCAGCCGAGGGACAGGGGGGGGCAACTATGGCTACACCTTC
>TRBV7-2|16|TRBJ2-2|NA|TRBD1
CASSPPRTGHPGELFF
TGTGCCAGCAGCCCCCCCCGGACAGGGCACCCCGGGGAGCTGTTTTTT
>TRBV30|15|TRBJ2-1|NA|TRBD1
CAWSSGTGYRNEQFF
TGTGCCTGGAGTTCCGGGACAGGGTATCGGAATGAGCAGTTCTTC
>TRBV5-6|15|TRBJ2-1|NA|NA
CASSLFREPYNEQFF
TGTGCCAGCAGCTTGTTTCGGGAGCCCTACAATGAGCAGTTCTTC
>TRBV30|12|TRBJ1-6|NA|NA
CAWMSNYSPLHF
TGTGCCTGGATGTCAAACTATTCACCCCTCCACTTT
>TRBV9|16|TRBJ2-1|NA|TRBD2
CASSPRDTSGGDEQFF
TGTGCCAGCAGCCCACGGGATACTAGCGGGGGGGATGAGCAGTTCTTC
>TRBV6-5|14|TRBJ1-1|NA|NA
CASQIMLGSAEAFF
TGTGCCAGCCAAATAATGCTGGGGAGCGCTGAAGCTTTCTTT
>TRBV7-2|14|TRBJ2-7|NA|TRBD2
CASSVSGSRYEQYF
TGTGCCAGCAGCGTTAGCGGGAGTAGGTACGAGCAGTACTTC
>TRBV7-6|16|TRBJ1-2|NA|NA
CASSSRTSRTADGYTF
TGTGCCAGCAGCTCGCGGACTTCCCGGACGGCGGACGGCTACACCTTC
>TRBV11-2|15|TRBJ2-7|once|TRBD2
CASSLDTGGPYEQYF
TGTGCCAGCAGCTTAGATACGGGAGGGCCCTACGAGCAGTACTTC
>TRBV4-3|16|TRBJ2-3|NA|NA
CASKGKVGGPTDTQYF
TGCGCCAGCAAGGGTAAAGTCGGGGGACCCACAGATACGCAGTATTTT
>TRBV30|12|TRBJ2-5|few|NA
CACSPSQETQYF
TGTGCCTGTAGTCCCTCCCAAGAGACCCAGTACTTC
>TRBV5-1|13|TRBJ2-7|NA|TRBD2
CASSFTSGYEQYF
TGCGCCAGCAGCTTTACTAGCGGCTACGAGCAGTACTTC
>TRBV6-5|14|TRBJ2-7|NA|NA
CASRTGLSSYEQYF
TGTGCCAGCAGAACAGGCCTCAGCTCCTACGAGCAGTACTTC
>TRBV12-1|17|TRBJ2-5|NA|NA
CASSPLGEGLGKETQYF
TGTGCCAGCAGCCCCTTGGGGGAGGGGTTGGGGAAAGAGACCCAGTACTTC